Listed here is a single T cell receptor beta chain. Clinical histories supplied by participants themselves formed the basis of cohort assignment. A case of COVID-19 had been met by exposed participants within 2 weeks before study entry. These data belong to a study of blood T cell repertoires in COVID-19. Whole-study context: PBMCs, B-cell-depleted T cells, or T cells were the source of the cDNA or gDNA that made up the material.

Repertoires were generated with immunoSEQ multiplex PCR, while TCRdb's copy carries only in-frame clones and drops some. The sample records 330,000 or so clones, 88% being singletons. Between the trimmed V and J ends, which lost 2 bases and 6 bases, there was a span of 11 bases. This CDR3 has 15 amino acids. CDR1 is MDHEN, CDR2 SYDVKM, per germline. The sequence came from a woman aged 30 to 39 who had been exposed to COVID-19. The chain couples TRBV28 to TRBJ1-6, with D perhaps TRBD1 (6 bases). The sample was PBMCs or T cells enriched from blood (not recorded which). The CDR3 here is CASSLTGPPNSPLHF. The CDR3 bases are TGTGCCAGCAGTTTAACAGGGCCACCTAATTCACCCCTCCACTTT.